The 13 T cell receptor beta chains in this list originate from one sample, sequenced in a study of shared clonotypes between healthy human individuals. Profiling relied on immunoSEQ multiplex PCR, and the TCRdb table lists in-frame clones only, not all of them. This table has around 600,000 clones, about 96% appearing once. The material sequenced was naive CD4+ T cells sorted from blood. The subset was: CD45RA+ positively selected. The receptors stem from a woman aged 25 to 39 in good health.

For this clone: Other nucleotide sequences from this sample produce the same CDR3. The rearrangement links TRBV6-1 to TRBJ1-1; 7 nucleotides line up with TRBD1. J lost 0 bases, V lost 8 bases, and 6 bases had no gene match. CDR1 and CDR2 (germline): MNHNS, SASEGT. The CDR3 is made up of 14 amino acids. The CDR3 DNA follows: TGTGCCAGCCGTAGACAGGGTCTGAACACTGAAGCTTTCTTT. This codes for CASRRQGLNTEAFF.

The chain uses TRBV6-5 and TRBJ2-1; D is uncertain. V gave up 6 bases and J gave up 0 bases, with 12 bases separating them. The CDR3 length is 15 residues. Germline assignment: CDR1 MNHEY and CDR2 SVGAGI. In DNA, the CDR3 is TGTGCCAGCAGACCCGACCGGAGCTCCTACAATGAGCAGTTCTTC. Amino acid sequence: CASRPDRSSYNEQFF.

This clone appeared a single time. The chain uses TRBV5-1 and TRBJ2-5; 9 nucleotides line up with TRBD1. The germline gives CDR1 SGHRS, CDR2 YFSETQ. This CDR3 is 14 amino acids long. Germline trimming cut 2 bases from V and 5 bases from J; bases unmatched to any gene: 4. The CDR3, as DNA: TGCGCCAGCAGCTTCGGACAGGGGTCGGAGACCCAGTACTTC. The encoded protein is CASSFGQGSETQYF.

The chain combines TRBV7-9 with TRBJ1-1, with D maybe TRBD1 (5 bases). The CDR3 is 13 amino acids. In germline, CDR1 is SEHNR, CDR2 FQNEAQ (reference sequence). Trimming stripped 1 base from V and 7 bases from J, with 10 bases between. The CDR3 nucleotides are TGTGCCAGCAGCTTAGAGGGGATGAGTGAAGCTTTCTTT. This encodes CASSLEGMSEAFF. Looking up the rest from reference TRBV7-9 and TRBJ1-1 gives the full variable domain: DTGVSQNPRHKITKRGQNVTFRCDPISEHNRLYWYRQTLGQGPEFLTYFQNEAQLEKSRLLSDRFSAERPKGSFSTLEIQRTEQGDSAMYLCASSLEGMSEAFFGQGTRLTVV.

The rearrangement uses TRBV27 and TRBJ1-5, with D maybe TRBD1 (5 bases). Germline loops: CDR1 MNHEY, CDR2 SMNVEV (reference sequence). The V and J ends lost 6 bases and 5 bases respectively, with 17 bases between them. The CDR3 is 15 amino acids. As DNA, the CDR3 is TGTGCCAGCAGCTCCGCCAGGCGGGGGTATCAGCCCCAGCATTTT. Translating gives CASSSARRGYQPQHF.

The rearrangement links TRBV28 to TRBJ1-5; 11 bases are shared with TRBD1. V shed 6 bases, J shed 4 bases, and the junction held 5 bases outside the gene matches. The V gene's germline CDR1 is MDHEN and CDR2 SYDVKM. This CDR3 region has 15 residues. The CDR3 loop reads CASSTGQGANQPQHF. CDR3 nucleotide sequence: TGTGCCAGCAGCACCGGACAGGGGGCAAATCAGCCCCAGCATTTT. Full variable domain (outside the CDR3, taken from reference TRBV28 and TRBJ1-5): DVKVTQSSRYLVKRTGEKVFLECVQDMDHENMFWYRQDPGLGLRLIYFSYDVKMKEKGDIPEGYSVSREKKERFSLILESASTNQTSMYLCASSTGQGANQPQHFGDGTRLSIL.

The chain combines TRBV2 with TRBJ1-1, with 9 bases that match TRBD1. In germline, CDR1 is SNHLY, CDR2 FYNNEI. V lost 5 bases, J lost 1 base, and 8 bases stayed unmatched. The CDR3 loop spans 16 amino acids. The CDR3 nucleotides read TGTGCCAGCAGTCCCGGGACAGGGATAGCGAACACTGAAGCTTTCTTT. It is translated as CASSPGTGIANTEAFF.

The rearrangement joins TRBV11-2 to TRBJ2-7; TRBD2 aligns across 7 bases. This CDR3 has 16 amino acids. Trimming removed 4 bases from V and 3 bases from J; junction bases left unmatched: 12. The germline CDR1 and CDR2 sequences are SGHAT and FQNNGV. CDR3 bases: TGTGCCAGCAGCTCATCCGGACTAGTCAAAAACTACGAGCAGTACTTC. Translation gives CASSSSGLVKNYEQYF.

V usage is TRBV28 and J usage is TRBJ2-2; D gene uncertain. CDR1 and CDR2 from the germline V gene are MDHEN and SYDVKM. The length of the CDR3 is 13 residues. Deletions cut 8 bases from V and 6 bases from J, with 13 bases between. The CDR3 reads CASEPAGPGELFF. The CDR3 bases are TGTGCCAGCGAACCGGCAGGCCCCGGGGAGCTGTTTTTT.

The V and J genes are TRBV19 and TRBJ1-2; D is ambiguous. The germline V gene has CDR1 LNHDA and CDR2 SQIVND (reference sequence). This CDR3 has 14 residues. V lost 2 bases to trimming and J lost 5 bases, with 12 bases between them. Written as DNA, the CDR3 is TGTGCCAGTAGTATAATGGGCAGTACTTATGGCTACACCTTC. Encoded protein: CASSIMGSTYGYTF.

The CDR3 loop reads CALTGQGYNEQFF. The CDR3 bases are TGTGCCTTAACCGGACAGGGCTACAATGAGCAGTTCTTC. The chain carries TRBV30 and TRBJ2-1; 8 nucleotides agree with TRBD1. The germline V gene encodes CDR1 GTSNPN and CDR2 SVGIG (reference sequence). The CDR3 runs to 13 residues. The V segment lost 7 bases and the J segment 3 bases; nucleotides outside the gene matches: 5. Drawing the rest from reference TRBV30 and TRBJ2-1, the complete variable domain is SQTIHQWPATLVQPVGSPLSLECTVEGTSNPNLYWYRQAAGRGLQLLFYSVGIGQISSEVPQNLSASRPQDRQFILSSKKLLLSDSGFYLCALTGQGYNEQFFGPGTRLTVL.

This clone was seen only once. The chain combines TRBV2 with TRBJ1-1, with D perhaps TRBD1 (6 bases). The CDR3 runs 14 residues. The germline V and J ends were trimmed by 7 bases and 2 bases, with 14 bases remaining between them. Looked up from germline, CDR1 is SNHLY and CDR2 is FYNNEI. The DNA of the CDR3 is TGTGCCAGCAACCCCACAGGGATAAACACTGAAGCTTTCTTT. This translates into CASNPTGINTEAFF.

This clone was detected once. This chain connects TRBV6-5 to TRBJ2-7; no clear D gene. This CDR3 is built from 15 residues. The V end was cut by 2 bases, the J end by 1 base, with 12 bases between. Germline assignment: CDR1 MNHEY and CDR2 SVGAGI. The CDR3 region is CASSYAPALSYEQYF. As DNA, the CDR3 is TGTGCCAGCAGTTACGCCCCGGCACTTTCCTACGAGCAGTACTTC.